This T cell receptor beta chain was identified during a study of blood T cell repertoires in COVID-19. Study at large: Acute and convalescent COVID-19 specimens originated in the United States, Italy and Spain. PBMCs, B-cell-depleted T cells, or T cells were the source of the cDNA or gDNA that made up the material.

Original handling: The assay estimated nucleated cells by amplifying reference gene primers. Produced via immunoSEQ multiplex PCR; TCRdb's table is partial and in-frame only. The DNA was the basis for D and trimming; V, J and clone size are from that table. The table lists about 180,000 clones, 70% to 90% of them singletons. V dropped 5 bases and J dropped 2; count of bases not matched to a gene: 6. From germline, CDR1 is SGHVS and CDR2 FQNEAQ. The CDR3 runs to 15 residues. The specimen sequenced was peripheral blood. The source is a human donor with active or convalescent COVID-19. The donor label of this sample is uncertain. This chain uses TRBV7-8 with TRBJ2-1; 7 nucleotides match TRBD1. CDR3 loop: CASSRDRVTYNEQFF. Written as DNA, the CDR3 is TGTGCCAGCAGCCGAGACAGGGTAACCTACAATGAGCAGTTCTTC.